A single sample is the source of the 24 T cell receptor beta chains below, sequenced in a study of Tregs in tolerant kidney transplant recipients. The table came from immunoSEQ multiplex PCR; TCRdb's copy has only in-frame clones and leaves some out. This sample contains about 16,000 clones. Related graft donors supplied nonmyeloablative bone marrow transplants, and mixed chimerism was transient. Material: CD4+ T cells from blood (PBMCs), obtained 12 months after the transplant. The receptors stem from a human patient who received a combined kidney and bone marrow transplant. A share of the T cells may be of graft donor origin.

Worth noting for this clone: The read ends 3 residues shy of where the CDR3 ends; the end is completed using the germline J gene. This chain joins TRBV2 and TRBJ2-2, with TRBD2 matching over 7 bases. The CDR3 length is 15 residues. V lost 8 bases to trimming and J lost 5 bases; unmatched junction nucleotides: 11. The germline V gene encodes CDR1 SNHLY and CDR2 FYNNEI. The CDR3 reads CASGGGGLRTGELFF. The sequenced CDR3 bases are TGTGCCAGCGGCGGGGGAGGGCTAAGGACCGGGGAG.

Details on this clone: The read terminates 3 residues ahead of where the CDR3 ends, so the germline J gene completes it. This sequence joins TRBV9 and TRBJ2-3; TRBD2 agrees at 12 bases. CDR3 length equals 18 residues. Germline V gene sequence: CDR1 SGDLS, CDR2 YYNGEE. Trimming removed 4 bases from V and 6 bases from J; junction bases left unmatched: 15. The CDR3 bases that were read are TGTGCCAGCAGCCTCCTCGCTATGACTAGCGGGAGAGGTGATACG. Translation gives CASSLLAMTSGRGDT. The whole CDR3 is CASSLLAMTSGRGDTQYF.

CDR3 bases read: TGCAGTGCCCCGACAAGCAATCAGCCC. Protein product: CSAPTSNQP. The whole CDR3 reads CSAPTSNQPQHF. V and J are TRBV20-1 and TRBJ1-5; no clear D. The read gets to within 3 residues of the CDR3 end, and the germline J gene fills in the rest. Germline V gene lookup returns CDR1 DFQATT and CDR2 SNEGSKA (reference sequence). This CDR3 comprises 12 residues. The V end lost 6 bases, the J end lost 1 base, and 7 bases lay between the germline ends.

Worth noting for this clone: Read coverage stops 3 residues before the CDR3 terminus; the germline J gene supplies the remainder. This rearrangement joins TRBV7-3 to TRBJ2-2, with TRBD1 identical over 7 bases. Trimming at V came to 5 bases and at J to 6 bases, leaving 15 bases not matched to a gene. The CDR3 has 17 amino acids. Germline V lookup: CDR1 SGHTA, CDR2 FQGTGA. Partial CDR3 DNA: TGTGCCAGCAGCCCATCCCGTGACAGGGCCCAGTCCGGGGAG. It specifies CASSPSRDRAQSGE. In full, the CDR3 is CASSPSRDRAQSGELFF.

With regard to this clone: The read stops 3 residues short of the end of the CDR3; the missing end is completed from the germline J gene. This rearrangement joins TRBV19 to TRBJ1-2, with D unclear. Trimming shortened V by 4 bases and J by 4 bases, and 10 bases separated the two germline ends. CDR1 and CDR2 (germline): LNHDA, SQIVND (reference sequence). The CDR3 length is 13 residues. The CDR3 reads CASSTTVIYGYTF. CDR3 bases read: TGTGCCAGTAGTACCACAGTCATCTATGGC.

The covered CDR3 bases are TGCGCCAGCAGCTTGGTTGGACTAGCGAGTGACAATGAG. It codes for CASSLVGLASDNE. In full, the CDR3 reads CASSLVGLASDNEQFF. The V call is TRBV5-1, the J call TRBJ2-1, with 9 bases that match TRBD2. The read comes to an end 3 residues before the CDR3 does, leaving the germline J gene to fill in the end. From germline, CDR1 is SGHRS and CDR2 YFSETQ. The CDR3 is made up of 16 amino acids. V lost 0 bases to trimming and J lost 5 bases; unmatched junction nucleotides: 6.

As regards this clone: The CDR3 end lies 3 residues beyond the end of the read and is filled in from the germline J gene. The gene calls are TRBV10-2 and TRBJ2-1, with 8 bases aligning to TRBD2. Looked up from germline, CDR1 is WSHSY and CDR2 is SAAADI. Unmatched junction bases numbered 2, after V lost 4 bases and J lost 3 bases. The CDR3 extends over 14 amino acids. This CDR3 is CASSAGTSYNEQFF. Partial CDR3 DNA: TGCGCCAGCAGTGCCGGGACTAGCTACAATGAG.

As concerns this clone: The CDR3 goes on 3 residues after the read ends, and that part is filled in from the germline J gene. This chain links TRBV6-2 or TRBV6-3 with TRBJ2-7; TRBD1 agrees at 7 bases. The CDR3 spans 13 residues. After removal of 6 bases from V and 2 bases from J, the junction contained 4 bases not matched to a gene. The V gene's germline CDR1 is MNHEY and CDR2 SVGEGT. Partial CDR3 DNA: TGTGCCAGCAGGTGGACAGGAACCTACGAG. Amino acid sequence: CASRWTGTYE. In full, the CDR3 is CASRWTGTYEQYF.

The part of the CDR3 DNA that was read is TGTGCCAGCAGCCGGGACAGGGGAGATACG. It specifies CASSRDRGDT. The full CDR3 is CASSRDRGDTQYF. V usage is TRBV7-3 and J usage is TRBJ2-3; 10 nucleotides agree with TRBD1. Read data end 3 residues before the CDR3 end; the end is taken from the germline J gene. The V gene's germline CDR1 is SGHTA and CDR2 FQGTGA. V shed 5 bases, J shed 5 bases, and the junction held 1 base outside the gene matches. CDR3 length equals 13 residues.

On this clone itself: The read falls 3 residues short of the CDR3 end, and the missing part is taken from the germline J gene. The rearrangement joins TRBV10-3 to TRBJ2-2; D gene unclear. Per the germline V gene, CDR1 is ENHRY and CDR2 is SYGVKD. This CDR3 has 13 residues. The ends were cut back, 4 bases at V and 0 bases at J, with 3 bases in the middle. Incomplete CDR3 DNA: TGTGCCATCAGTGTAGCGAACACCGGGGAG. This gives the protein CAISVANTGE. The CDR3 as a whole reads CAISVANTGELFF.

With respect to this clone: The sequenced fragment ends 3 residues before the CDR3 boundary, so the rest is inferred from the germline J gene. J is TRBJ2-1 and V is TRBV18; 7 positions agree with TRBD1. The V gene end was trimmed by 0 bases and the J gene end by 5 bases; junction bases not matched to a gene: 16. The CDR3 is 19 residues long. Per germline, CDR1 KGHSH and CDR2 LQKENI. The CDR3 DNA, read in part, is TGTGCCAGCTCACCACCGTTGCGCTGGCTCGACAGGGTCCACAATGAG. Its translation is CASSPPLRWLDRVHNE. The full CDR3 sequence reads CASSPPLRWLDRVHNEQFF.

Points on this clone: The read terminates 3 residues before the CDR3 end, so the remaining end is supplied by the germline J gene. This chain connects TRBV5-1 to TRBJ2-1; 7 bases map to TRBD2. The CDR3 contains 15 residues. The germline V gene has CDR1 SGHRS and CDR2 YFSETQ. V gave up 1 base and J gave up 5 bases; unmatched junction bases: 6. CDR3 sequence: CASSLRSSGDNEQFF. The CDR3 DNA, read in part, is TGCGCCAGCAGCTTGAGGTCTAGCGGAGACAATGAG.

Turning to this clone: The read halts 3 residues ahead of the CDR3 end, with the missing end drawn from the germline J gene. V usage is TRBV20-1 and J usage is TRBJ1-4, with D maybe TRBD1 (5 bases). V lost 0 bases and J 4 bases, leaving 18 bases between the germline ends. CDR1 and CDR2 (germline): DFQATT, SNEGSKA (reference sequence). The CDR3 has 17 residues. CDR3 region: CSARDQQAPFGNEKLFF. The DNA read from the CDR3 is TGCAGTGCTAGAGATCAACAGGCCCCATTCGGTAATGAAAAA.

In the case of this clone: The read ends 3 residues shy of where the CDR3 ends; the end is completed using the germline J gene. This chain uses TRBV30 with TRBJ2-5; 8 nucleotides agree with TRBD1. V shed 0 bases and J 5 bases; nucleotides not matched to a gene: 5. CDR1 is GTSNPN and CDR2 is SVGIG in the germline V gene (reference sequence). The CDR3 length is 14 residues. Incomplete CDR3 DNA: TGTGCCTGGAGTGTACCAGGGGGCAGGGAGACC. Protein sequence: CAWSVPGGRET. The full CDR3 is CAWSVPGGRETQYF.

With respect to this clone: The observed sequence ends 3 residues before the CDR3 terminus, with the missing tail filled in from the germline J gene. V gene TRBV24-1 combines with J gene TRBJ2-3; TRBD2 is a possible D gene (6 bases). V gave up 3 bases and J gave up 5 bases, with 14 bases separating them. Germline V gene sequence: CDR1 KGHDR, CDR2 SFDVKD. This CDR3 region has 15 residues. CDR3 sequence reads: CATSDANLARDTQYF. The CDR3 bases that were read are TGTGCCACCAGTGATGCGAACCTAGCGAGAGATACG.

CDR3 loop: CASSNRGQRDISYEQYF. CDR3 bases read: TGTGCCAGTAGCAACCGAGGCCAACGGGACATCTCCTACGAG. The chain employs TRBV19 and TRBJ2-7; a weak D match, TRBD1 (6 bases). The read finishes 3 residues shy of the CDR3 end, and the germline J gene is used to complete it. V was shortened by 6 bases and J by 0 bases, with 21 bases between the two germline ends. Germline V gene sequence: CDR1 LNHDA, CDR2 SQIVND (reference sequence). There are 17 residues in the CDR3.

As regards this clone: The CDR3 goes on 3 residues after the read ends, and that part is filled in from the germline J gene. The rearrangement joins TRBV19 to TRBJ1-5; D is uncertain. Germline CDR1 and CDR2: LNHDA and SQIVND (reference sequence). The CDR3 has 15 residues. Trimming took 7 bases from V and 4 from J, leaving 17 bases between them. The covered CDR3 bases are TGTGCCAGTACCACCTCTCTAGGTGGGAATCAGCCC. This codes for CASTTSLGGNQP. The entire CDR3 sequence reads CASTTSLGGNQPQHF.

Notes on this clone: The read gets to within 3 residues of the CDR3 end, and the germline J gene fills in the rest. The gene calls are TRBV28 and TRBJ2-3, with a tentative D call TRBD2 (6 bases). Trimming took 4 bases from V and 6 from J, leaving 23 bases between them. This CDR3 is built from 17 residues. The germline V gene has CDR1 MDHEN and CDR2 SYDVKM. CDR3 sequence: CASSSPSVRAGRDTQYF. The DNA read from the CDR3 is TGTGCCAGCAGTTCCCCCTCTGTCAGAGCGGGTCGGGATACG.

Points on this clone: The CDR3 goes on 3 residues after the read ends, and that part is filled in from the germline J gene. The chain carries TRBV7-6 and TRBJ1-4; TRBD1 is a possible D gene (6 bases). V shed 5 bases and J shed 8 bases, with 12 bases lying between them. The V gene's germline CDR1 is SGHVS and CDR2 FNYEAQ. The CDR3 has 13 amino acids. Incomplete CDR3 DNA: TGTGCCAGCAGCGCAGGGGTACGGGAAAAA. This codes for CASSAGVREK. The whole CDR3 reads CASSAGVREKLFF.

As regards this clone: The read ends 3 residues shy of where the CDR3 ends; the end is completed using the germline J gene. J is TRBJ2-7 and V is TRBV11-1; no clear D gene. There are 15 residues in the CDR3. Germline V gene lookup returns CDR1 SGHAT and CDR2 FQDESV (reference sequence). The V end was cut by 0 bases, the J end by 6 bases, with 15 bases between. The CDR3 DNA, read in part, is TGTGCCAGCAGCTTAGCCCCCCGTGGTCAGGTCGAG. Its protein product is CASSLAPRGQVE. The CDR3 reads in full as CASSLAPRGQVEQYF. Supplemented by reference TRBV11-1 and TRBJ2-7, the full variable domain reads EAEVAQSPRYKITEKSQAVAFWCDPISGHATLYWYRQILGQGPELLVQFQDESVVDDSQLPKDRFSAERLKGVDSTLKIQPAELGDSAMYLCASSLAPRGQVEQYFGPGTRLTVT.

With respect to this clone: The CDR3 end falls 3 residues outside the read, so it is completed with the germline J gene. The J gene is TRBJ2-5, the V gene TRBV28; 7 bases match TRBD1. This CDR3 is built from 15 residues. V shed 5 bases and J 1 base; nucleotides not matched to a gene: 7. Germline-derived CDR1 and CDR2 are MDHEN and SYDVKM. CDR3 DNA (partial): TGTGCCAGCAGTGCCATACAGGGGATCCAAGAGACC. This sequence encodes CASSAIQGIQET. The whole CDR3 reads CASSAIQGIQETQYF. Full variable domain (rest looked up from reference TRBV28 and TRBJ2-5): DVKVTQSSRYLVKRTGEKVFLECVQDMDHENMFWYRQDPGLGLRLIYFSYDVKMKEKGDIPEGYSVSREKKERFSLILESASTNQTSMYLCASSAIQGIQETQYFGPGTRLLVL.

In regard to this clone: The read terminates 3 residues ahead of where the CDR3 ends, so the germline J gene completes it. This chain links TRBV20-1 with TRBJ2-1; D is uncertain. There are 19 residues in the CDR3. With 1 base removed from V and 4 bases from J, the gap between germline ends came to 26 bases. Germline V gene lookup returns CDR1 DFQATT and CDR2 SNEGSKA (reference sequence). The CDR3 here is CSARALSPFYADPYNEQFF. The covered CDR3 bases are TGCAGTGCTAGAGCCTTATCCCCATTTTACGCGGATCCTTACAATGAG.

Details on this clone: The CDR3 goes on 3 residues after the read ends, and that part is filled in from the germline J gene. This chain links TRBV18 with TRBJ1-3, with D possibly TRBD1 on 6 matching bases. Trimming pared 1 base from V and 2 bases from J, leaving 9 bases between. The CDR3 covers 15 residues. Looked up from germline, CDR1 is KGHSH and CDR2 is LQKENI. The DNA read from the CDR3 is TGTGCCAGCTCACCACAGGGGACAACTGGAAACACC. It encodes CASSPQGTTGNT. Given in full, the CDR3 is CASSPQGTTGNTIYF.

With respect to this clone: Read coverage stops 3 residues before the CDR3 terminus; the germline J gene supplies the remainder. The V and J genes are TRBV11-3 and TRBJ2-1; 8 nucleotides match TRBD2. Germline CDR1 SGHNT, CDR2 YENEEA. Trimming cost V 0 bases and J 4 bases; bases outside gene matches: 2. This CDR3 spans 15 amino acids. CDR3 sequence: CASSLELAGYNEQFF. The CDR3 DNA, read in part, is TGTGCCAGCAGCTTAGAGCTAGCGGGTTACAATGAG.